A selection of T cell receptor beta chains follows, all from one sample in a study of T cell responses to AZD1222 COVID-19 vaccine. Sequenced by immunoSEQ multiplex PCR; TCRdb stores in-frame clones only, minus some. The sample lists fewer than 130,000 clones, approximately 85% seen once, with about 4.6% in the top ten. The source was peripheral blood, collected on day 0 of AZD1222 vaccination. These receptors all stem from an adult in good health. Each CDR3 is given with its conserved first and last residue. A D gene is named only where the DNA matches it firmly. Some rows mark clone size as missing; the rest say once, few, many or name a class of expanded clone.

>.|TRBJ1-2|.|TRBV2
TGTGCCAGCAGTGAGGACTCGGGGGGCTACACCTTC
CASSEDSGGYTF
>.|TRBJ1-6|.|TRBV28
TGTGCCTGCTTAGGACCCTTAAATAATTCACCCCTCCACTTT
CACLGPLNNSPLHF
>.|TRBJ1-2|.|TRBV29-1
TGCAGCGTTGGCGAGGGCGCCGGGACCTATGGCTACACCTTC
CSVGEGAGTYGYTF
>TRBD1|TRBJ1-1|.|TRBV19
TGTGCCAGTCAGGACAGGAGGGGCACTGAAGCTTTCTTT
CASQDRRGTEAFF
>.|TRBJ2-3|.|TRBV5-1
TGCGCCAGCAGCACGCCAGCAGATACGCAGTATTTT
CASSTPADTQYF
>TRBD2|TRBJ2-3|.|TRBV30
TGTGCCTGGGGAAGACTAGCGGGGGGCCACTATCTCACAGATACGCAGTATTTT
CAWGRLAGGHYLTDTQYF
>.|TRBJ2-5|.|TRBV5-6
TGTGCCAGCAGCCCATACGGACGATCCCAGGAGACCCAGTACTTC
CASSPYGRSQETQYF
>.|TRBJ1-1|.|TRBV5-8
TGTGCCAGCAGCTTGGCGAGGGGTGAGCTCGGCACTGAAGCTTTCTTT
CASSLARGELGTEAFF
>.|TRBJ2-7|.|TRBV4-1
TGCGCCAGCAGCCAAGGGACGACCCATCCCTACGAGCAGTACTTC
CASSQGTTHPYEQYF
>.|TRBJ1-3|.|TRBV5-4
TGTGCCAGCAGCGCACAGGGACGCGGAAACACCATATATTTT
CASSAQGRGNTIYF
>.|TRBJ1-4|once|TRBV2
TGTGCCAGCAGGGGAGGAACACGAGCAACTAATGAAAAACTGTTTTTT
CASRGGTRATNEKLFF
>.|TRBJ2-7|.|TRBV20-1
TGCAGTGCCGGGGATACCTACGAGCAGTACTTC
CSAGDTYEQYF
>.|TRBJ2-5|once|TRBV7-9
TGTGCCAGCAGGCAGGAGGGGCAAGAGACCCAGTACTTC
CASRQEGQETQYF
>.|TRBJ2-3|few|TRBV7-2
TGTGCCAGCAGCTTAGAAGGGCCGCCGGATACGCAGTATTTT
CASSLEGPPDTQYF
>.|TRBJ1-2|.|TRBV7-7
TGTGCCAGCAGTCCATTGGAGGGGACCAGCTATGGCTACACCTTC
CASSPLEGTSYGYTF
>.|TRBJ2-1|.|TRBV6-5
TGTGCCAGCACCCTCTACAATGAGCAGTTCTTC
CASTLYNEQFF
>TRBD2|TRBJ2-1|.|TRBV5-1
TGCGCCAGCAGCTTGGATAGCGGGGGCAGCAATGAGCAGTTCTTC
CASSLDSGGSNEQFF
>.|TRBJ1-6|.|TRBV9
TGTGCCAGCAGCGCCCGCACGGGGGATAATTCACCCCTCCACTTT
CASSARTGDNSPLHF
>.|TRBJ1-1|.|TRBV9
TGTGCCAGCAGCGTAGCAAGGGACACTGAAGCTTTCTTT
CASSVARDTEAFF
>.|TRBJ1-1|.|TRBV19
TGTGCCAGTAGTAATCAGAGAAACACTGAAGCTTTCTTT
CASSNQRNTEAFF
>TRBD2|TRBJ2-7|once|TRBV19
TGTGCCAGTTCCCGGGGGGGCGCCGGGACTAGCGGGAGTTTAAACGAGCAGTACTTC
CASSRGGAGTSGSLNEQYF
>.|TRBJ2-1|.|TRBV2
TGTGCCTCTGGCGCTGGGGGCTCCTACAATGAGCAGTTCTTC
CASGAGGSYNEQFF
>.|TRBJ1-5|.|TRBV2
TGTGCCAGCACCAATGGACCCCCGGGTCAGCCCCAGCATTTT
CASTNGPPGQPQHF
>.|TRBJ1-5|.|TRBV10-3
TGTGCCATCAGTGAGTCCGGGGGCGGCCTCATCTCCCAGCCCCAGCATTTT
CAISESGGGLISQPQHF
>TRBD1|TRBJ2-1|.|TRBV4-3
TGCGCCAGCAGCCAAGATATAGGGACAGGAGAGCAGTTCTTC
CASSQDIGTGEQFF
>TRBD1|TRBJ2-6|.|TRBV11-2
TGTGCCAGCAGCGCACAGGGGGCGCGGGGGTCTGGGGCCAACGTCCTGACTTTC
CASSAQGARGSGANVLTF
>.|TRBJ2-3|.|TRBV28
TGTGCCAGCAGTTTGAGAGGAAACGGAGCAGATACGCAGTATTTT
CASSLRGNGADTQYF
>.|TRBJ1-2|.|TRBV5-6
TGTGCCAGCAGCTTGTGGAGGGCCCTGGGCTACACCTTC
CASSLWRALGYTF
>.|TRBJ1-1|.|TRBV13
TGTGCCAGCAGCTCCCCAGGTTTTGGGACTGAAGCTTTCTTT
CASSSPGFGTEAFF
>.|TRBJ2-3|.|TRBV30
TGTGCCTGGACGACCGGGACAGATACGCAGTATTTT
CAWTTGTDTQYF
>TRBD2|TRBJ2-3|few|TRBV19
TGTGCCAGTAGTATGACTAGCGGGAGTGGAGGTACGCAGTATTTT
CASSMTSGSGGTQYF
>.|TRBJ2-2|.|TRBV4-3
TGCGCCAGCAGCCTCTGGGGGGCCGGGAACACCGGGGAGCTGTTTTTT
CASSLWGAGNTGELFF
>TRBD1|TRBJ1-1|once|TRBV5-1
TGCGCCAGCAGCCCGGGACAGGTTTCGGGGACTGAAGCTTTCTTT
CASSPGQVSGTEAFF
>.|TRBJ1-2|.|TRBV12-3/TRBV12-4
TGTGCCAGCAGTTTAATGGCAAATGGCTACACCTTC
CASSLMANGYTF
>.|TRBJ2-1|.|TRBV7-2
TGTGCCAGCAGCTTAGGAAGGGGAAGGCAGTTCTTC
CASSLGRGRQFF
>TRBD1|TRBJ1-1|.|TRBV7-2
TGTGCCAGCAGCCTACAGGGGCCCGGAATGGCCACTGAAGCTTTCTTT
CASSLQGPGMATEAFF
>TRBD1|TRBJ1-5|.|TRBV5-6
TGTGCCAGCAGCTCGGGACAGGGGGCCGGGAGCAATCAGCCCCAGCATTTT
CASSSGQGAGSNQPQHF
>.|TRBJ1-4|.|TRBV7-2
TGTGCCAGCAGCTTACAGGGGCCCGCCGGTGAAAAACTGTTTTTT
CASSLQGPAGEKLFF
>TRBD2|TRBJ2-1|few|TRBV7-2
TGTGCCAGCATCAACCTTAGCGGGGGCCTTGAGCAGTTCTTC
CASINLSGGLEQFF
>TRBD1|TRBJ2-2|.|TRBV10-1
TGCGCCAGCAGTGAGCGACTACCGGGACAGGGATCCGGGGAGCTGTTTTTT
CASSERLPGQGSGELFF
>TRBD1|TRBJ2-1|.|TRBV18
TGTGCCAGCTCACCCCGACAGGGGGCTTTTATGAATGAGCAGTTCTTC
CASSPRQGAFMNEQFF
>.|TRBJ1-3|.|TRBV28
TGTGCCAGCACTTCGAAGGGGGTGTATGGAAACACCATATATTTT
CASTSKGVYGNTIYF
>.|TRBJ1-5|.|TRBV12-3/TRBV12-4
TGTGCCAGCAGTCCCCGTCGGCGGGCCCAGCATTTT
CASSPRRRAQHF
>.|TRBJ2-5|.|TRBV11-2
TGTGCCAGCAGCGCAGGGTTTGGTGAGACCCAGTACTTC
CASSAGFGETQYF
>TRBD1|TRBJ2-7|.|TRBV7-9
TGTGCCAGCAGCTCCGGACAGGGAGGCCACGAGCAGTACTTC
CASSSGQGGHEQYF
>.|TRBJ2-2|.|TRBV19
TGTGCCAGTAGTGTCGGATCTACCACCGGGGAGCTGTTTTTT
CASSVGSTTGELFF
>.|TRBJ1-1|once|TRBV6-5
TGTGCCAGCAGGGCAGCCACTCTTGAAGCTTTCTTT
CASRAATLEAFF
>.|TRBJ1-1|.|TRBV7-2
TGTGCCAGCAGCTGGATGAGGGCGAACACTGAAGCTTTCTTT
CASSWMRANTEAFF
>TRBD2|TRBJ2-5|.|TRBV19
TGTGCCAGTAGTTCTCCCCGAGGGACTAGCGAACAAGAGACCCAGTACTTC
CASSSPRGTSEQETQYF
>.|TRBJ2-2|.|TRBV15
TGTGCCACCAGCAGGAATGGCGCGAACACCGGGGAGCTGTTTTTT
CATSRNGANTGELFF
>TRBD2|TRBJ2-5|few|TRBV19
TGTGCCAGTAGTTCGACGGCTAGCGGGTATCAAGAGACCCAGTACTTC
CASSSTASGYQETQYF
>TRBD1|TRBJ2-3|.|TRBV7-2
TGTGCCAGCAGCTCGGGACAGGGTGATACGCAGTATTTT
CASSSGQGDTQYF
>.|TRBJ2-7|.|TRBV7-8
TGTGCCAGCAGCTTGGGCGGGCTCTCTCGGGAGCAGTACTTC
CASSLGGLSREQYF